Shown below are 10 T cell receptor beta chains from a single sample sequenced in a study of shared clonotypes between healthy human individuals. Clones were sequenced by immunoSEQ multiplex PCR, and TCRdb holds only the in-frame ones, with some missing. The repertoire holds 1,400,000 or so clones, with approximately 98.5% as singletons. Sequenced: naive CD4+ T cells sorted from blood. This sample's subset: CD45RA+ positively selected. Source of these receptors: a man aged 30 to 45 in good health.

DNA for the CDR3: TGCGCCAGCAGCTTGGTAGCGGGTAACTACGAGCAGTACTTC. This translates into CASSLVAGNYEQYF. This chain connects TRBV5-1 to TRBJ2-7, with 7 positions matching TRBD2. J gave up 3 bases and V 0 bases, and 3 bases lay outside the gene matches. This CDR3 contains 14 residues. Germline loops: CDR1 SGHRS, CDR2 YFSETQ.

The chain carries TRBV18 and TRBJ1-2; D remains unclear. The CDR3 totals 14 residues. The V and J ends lost 3 bases and 8 bases respectively, with 16 bases between them. Germline CDR1 reads KGHSH; CDR2 reads LQKENI. The chain's CDR3 is CASSPNRAGDGYTF. The CDR3 DNA reads TGTGCCAGCTCACCGAACCGGGCCGGAGACGGCTACACCTTC.

This clone was recorded once. The gene calls are TRBV4-3 and TRBJ1-5; TRBD1 matches at 7 bases. V lost 0 bases and J lost 4; bases outside the gene matches: 3. The CDR3 runs 15 residues. The germline V gene has CDR1 LGHNA and CDR2 YSLEER. CDR3 nucleotide sequence: TGCGCCAGCAGCCAAGAACAGGGGAGGAATCAGCCCCAGCATTTT. Residues: CASSQEQGRNQPQHF.

Concerning this clone itself: Within the sample, other DNA sequences also encode this same CDR3. The genes are TRBV19 and TRBJ1-5; D is perhaps TRBD1 (5 bases). This CDR3 spans 14 amino acids. CDR1 and CDR2 from the germline V gene are LNHDA and SQIVND (reference sequence). Trimming took 3 bases from V and 4 from J, leaving 10 bases between them. CDR3: CASSIGQGNQPQHF. The CDR3 DNA reads as TGTGCCAGTAGTATTGGGCAGGGTAATCAGCCCCAGCATTTT.

This rearrangement joins TRBV2 to TRBJ2-7, with 10 positions matching TRBD1. Trimming at V came to 5 bases and at J to 6 bases, leaving 7 bases not matched to a gene. Germline V gene sequence: CDR1 SNHLY, CDR2 FYNNEI. The CDR3 extends over 14 amino acids. DNA for the CDR3: TGTGCCAGCAGTATACGGACAGGGGGTTTCGAGCAGTACTTC. Protein product: CASSIRTGGFEQYF.

The chain recombines TRBV27 with TRBJ2-7, with TRBD2 identical over 8 bases. Germline V CDR1 and CDR2: MNHEY, SMNVEV (reference sequence). J was trimmed by 3 bases and V by 2 bases; bases with no gene match: 9. The CDR3 spans 16 residues. The CDR3 loop reads CASSLLIAGSHYEQYF. CDR3 nucleotide sequence: TGTGCCAGCAGTTTACTTATAGCGGGATCCCACTACGAGCAGTACTTC.

The chain uses TRBV5-1 and TRBJ2-7; TRBD2 agrees at 11 bases. The ends lost 2 bases at V and 1 base at J; junction bases unmatched: 5. Germline lookup yields CDR1 SGHRS and CDR2 YFSETQ. The CDR3 has 16 residues. The CDR3 region is CASSLYGTSGSYEQYF. The CDR3 nucleotides read TGCGCCAGCAGCTTATATGGGACTAGCGGTTCCTACGAGCAGTACTTC. The entire variable domain, with the rest obtained from reference TRBV5-1 and TRBJ2-7, is as follows: KAGVTQTPRYLIKTRGQQVTLSCSPISGHRSVSWYQQTPGQGLQFLFEYFSETQRNKGNFPGRFSGRQFSNSRSEMNVSTLELGDSALYLCASSLYGTSGSYEQYFGPGTRLTVT.

The chain recombines TRBV5-5 with TRBJ2-5; D possibly uses TRBD1 or TRBD2 (5 bases each). This CDR3 contains 14 residues. Between the trimmed V and J ends, which lost 4 bases and 5 bases, there was a span of 15 bases. Per the germline V gene, CDR1 is SGHKS and CDR2 is YYEKEE (reference sequence). CDR3 amino acids: CASSPGTGQETQYF. The CDR3 nucleotides read TGTGCCAGCAGCCCTGGTACGGGGCAGGAGACCCAGTACTTC. Based on the CDR3 plus reference TRBV5-5 and TRBJ2-5, the full variable domain is DAGVTQSPTHLIKTRGQQVTLRCSPISGHKSVSWYQQVLGQGPQFIFQYYEKEERGRGNFPDRFSARQFPNYSSELNVNALLLGDSALYLCASSPGTGQETQYFGPGTRLLVL.

The gene calls are TRBV5-1 and TRBJ2-1; D ambiguous. The CDR3 extends over 16 amino acids. V gave up 4 bases and J gave up 3 bases, with 17 bases separating them. Germline CDR1 SGHRS, CDR2 YFSETQ. The CDR3 is CASSPGDGANYNEQFF. The CDR3 DNA reads TGCGCCAGCAGCCCTGGCGACGGTGCAAACTACAATGAGCAGTTCTTC.

The rearrangement joins TRBV12-5 to TRBJ2-5, with 9 bases matching TRBD1. The CDR3 sequence is 15 residues long. J lost 4 bases, V lost 1 base, and 4 bases had no gene match. Germline CDR1 LGHNT, CDR2 FRNRAP. CDR3 region: CASGLGDRDGETQYF. The DNA of the CDR3 is TGTGCTAGTGGTTTGGGGGACAGGGATGGAGAGACCCAGTACTTC.